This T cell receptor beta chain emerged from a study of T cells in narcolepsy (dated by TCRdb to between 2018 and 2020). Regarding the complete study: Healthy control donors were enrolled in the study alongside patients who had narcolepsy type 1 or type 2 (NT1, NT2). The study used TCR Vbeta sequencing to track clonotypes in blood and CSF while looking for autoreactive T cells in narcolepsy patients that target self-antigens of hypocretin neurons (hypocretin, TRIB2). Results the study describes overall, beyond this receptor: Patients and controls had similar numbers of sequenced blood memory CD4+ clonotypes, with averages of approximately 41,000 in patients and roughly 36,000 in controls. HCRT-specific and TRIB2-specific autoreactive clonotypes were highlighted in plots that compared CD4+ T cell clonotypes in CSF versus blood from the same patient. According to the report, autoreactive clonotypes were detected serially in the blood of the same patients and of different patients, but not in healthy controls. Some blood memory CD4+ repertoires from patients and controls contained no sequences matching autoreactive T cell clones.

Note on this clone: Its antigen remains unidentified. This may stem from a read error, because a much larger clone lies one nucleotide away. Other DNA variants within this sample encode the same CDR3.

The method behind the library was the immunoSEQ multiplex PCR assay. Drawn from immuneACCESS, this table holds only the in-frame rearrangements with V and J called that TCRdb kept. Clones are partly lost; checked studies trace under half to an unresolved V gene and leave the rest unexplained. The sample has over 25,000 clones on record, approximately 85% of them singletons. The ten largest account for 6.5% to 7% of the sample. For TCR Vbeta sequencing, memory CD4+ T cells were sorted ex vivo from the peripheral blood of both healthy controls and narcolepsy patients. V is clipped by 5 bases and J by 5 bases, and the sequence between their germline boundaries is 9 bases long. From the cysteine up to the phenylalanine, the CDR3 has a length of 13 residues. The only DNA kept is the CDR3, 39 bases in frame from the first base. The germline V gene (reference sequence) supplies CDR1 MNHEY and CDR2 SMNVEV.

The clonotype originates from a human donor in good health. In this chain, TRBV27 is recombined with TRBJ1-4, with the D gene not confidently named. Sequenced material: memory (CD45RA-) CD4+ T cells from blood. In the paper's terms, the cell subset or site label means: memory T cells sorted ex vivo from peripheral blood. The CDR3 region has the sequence CASSTRRNEKLFF. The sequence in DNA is TGTGCCAGCAGTACCCGCCGGAATGAAAAACTGTTTTTT.